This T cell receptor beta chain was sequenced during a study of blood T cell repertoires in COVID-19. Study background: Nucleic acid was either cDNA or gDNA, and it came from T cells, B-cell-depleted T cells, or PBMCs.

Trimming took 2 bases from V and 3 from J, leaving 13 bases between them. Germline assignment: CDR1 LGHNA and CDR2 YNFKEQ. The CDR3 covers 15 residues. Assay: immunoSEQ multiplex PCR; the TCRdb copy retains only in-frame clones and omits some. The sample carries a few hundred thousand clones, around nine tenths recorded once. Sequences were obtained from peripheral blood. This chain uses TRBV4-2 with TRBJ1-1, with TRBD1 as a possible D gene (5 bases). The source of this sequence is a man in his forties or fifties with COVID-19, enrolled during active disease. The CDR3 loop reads CASSQRLGGDTEAFF. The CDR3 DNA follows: TGTGCCAGCAGCCAAAGGTTGGGAGGGGACACTGAAGCTTTCTTT.